This TCR beta chain was recorded in a study of shared clonotypes between healthy human individuals. Study-wide results and limits: Compared with memory subsets, naive subsets generally had larger estimated richness. Sampling covered blood only; tissue repertoires likely differ. It was observed that 5% to 6.5% of naive CD4 clonotypes were shared across a few donors.

In regard to this clone: Antigen: not known.

Profiling relied on immunoSEQ multiplex PCR, and the TCRdb table lists in-frame clones only, not all of them. The repertoire includes millions of clones, about 95% of them detected once, and 0.1% to 0.15% sits in the top ten. CDR1 and CDR2 (germline): MDHEN, SYDVKM. V lost 4 bases and J lost 7, with 7 bases in between. This CDR3 spans 12 amino acids. V usage is TRBV28 and J usage is TRBJ2-2, with no clear D. The sequence was collected from a man between 18 and 29 years old in good health. Sequenced sample: naive CD4+ T cells sorted from blood. Documented subset: CD45RA+ positively selected. As DNA, the CDR3 is TGTGCCAGCAGTTCCCTCGGCGGGGAGCTGTTTTTT. Translated: CASSSLGGELFF. The variable domain in full, with the rest retrieved from reference TRBV28 and TRBJ2-2, is DVKVTQSSRYLVKRTGEKVFLECVQDMDHENMFWYRQDPGLGLRLIYFSYDVKMKEKGDIPEGYSVSREKKERFSLILESASTNQTSMYLCASSSLGGELFFGEGSRLTVL.